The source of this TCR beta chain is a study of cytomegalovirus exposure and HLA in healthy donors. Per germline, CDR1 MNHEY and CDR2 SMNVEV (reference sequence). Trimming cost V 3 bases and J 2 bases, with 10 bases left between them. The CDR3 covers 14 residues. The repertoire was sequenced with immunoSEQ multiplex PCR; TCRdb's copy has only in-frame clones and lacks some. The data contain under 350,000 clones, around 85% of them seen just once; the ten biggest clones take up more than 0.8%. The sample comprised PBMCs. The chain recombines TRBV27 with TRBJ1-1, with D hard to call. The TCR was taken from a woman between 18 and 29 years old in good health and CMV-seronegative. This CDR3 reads CASSLLGENTEAFF. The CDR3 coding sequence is TGTGCCAGCAGTTTGTTGGGCGAAAACACTGAAGCTTTCTTT.